This paragraph covers one T cell receptor beta chain sequence. What it binds is unknown. Each CDR3 protein is one row after TCRdb ran MiXCR on the 5' RACE reads. The sample has 300,000 to 400,000 distinct CDR3 sequences, roughly 21% seen once. These data come from a study of T-cell memory formation after mild COVID-19. Points from the study as a whole: Within pre-infection memory, some responding clones were found, suggesting cross-reactive memory joined.

Sequenced material: PBMCs or a T cell subset sorted from them (not recorded which). The sequence came from an adult woman who had mild COVID-19 (a few samples of this study predate the infection). Cell type and time point are not known.

In DNA, the CDR3 is TGTGCCAGCAGCCCTATGGGTGAAGGGGAGCTGTTTTTT. Translated, it gives CASSPMGEGELFF. The chain links TRBV7-3 to TRBJ2-2; no definite D call. Trimming shortened V by 5 bases and J by 8 bases, and 12 bases separated the two germline ends. The CDR3 has 13 residues. The germline CDR1 and CDR2 sequences are SGHTA and FQGTGA.